These 20 T cell receptor beta chains originate from one sample sequenced in a study of technical replicates of blood from four donors. Sequenced by immunoSEQ multiplex PCR; TCRdb stores in-frame clones only, minus some. The sample has approximately 74,000 clones; around nine tenths are singletons. Sequencing was performed on PBMCs. Every receptor here comes from a human donor in good health. Some clones in this sample may be carry-over from other donors' samples.

The chain recombines TRBV7-2 with TRBJ2-5, with a tentative D call TRBD2 (6 bases). The V end lost 4 bases, the J end lost 4 bases, and 16 bases lay between the germline ends. Germline V gene data show CDR1 as SGHTA and CDR2 as FQGNSA. This CDR3 has 15 residues. The DNA of the CDR3 is TGTGCCAGCAGCTCAGCATCAGCGGGTGGAGAGACCCAGTACTTC. Its translation is CASSSASAGGETQYF.

The gene calls are TRBV7-9 and TRBJ2-5, with 11 bases identical to TRBD2. V gave up 6 bases and J gave up 1 base; unmatched junction bases: 4. The length of the CDR3 is 15 residues. Looked up from germline, CDR1 is SEHNR and CDR2 is FQNEAQ (reference sequence). The CDR3 loop is CASSSGTSGQETQYF. In nucleotides, the CDR3 is TGTGCCAGCAGTTCCGGGACTAGCGGCCAAGAGACCCAGTACTTC. Full variable domain (outside the CDR3, taken from reference TRBV7-9 and TRBJ2-5): DTGVSQNPRHKITKRGQNVTFRCDPISEHNRLYWYRQTLGQGPEFLTYFQNEAQLEKSRLLSDRFSAERPKGSFSTLEIQRTEQGDSAMYLCASSSGTSGQETQYFGPGTRLLVL.

This chain joins TRBV7-2 and TRBJ2-7; D is perhaps TRBD2 (6 bases). The germline gives CDR1 SGHTA, CDR2 FQGNSA. Trimming removed 6 bases at V and 0 bases at J, with 12 bases between. CDR3 size: 14 residues. The CDR3 loop reads CASRAATSSYEQYF. CDR3 DNA: TGTGCCAGCAGAGCGGCGACTAGCTCCTACGAGCAGTACTTC.

The V call is TRBV7-3, the J call TRBJ2-5; 12 nucleotides match TRBD2. V lost 0 bases and J lost 5; bases outside the gene matches: 7. In germline, CDR1 is SGHTA, CDR2 FQGTGA. This CDR3 has 17 amino acids. The CDR3 here is CASSLTGTSGLGETQYF. The DNA for the CDR3 is TGTGCCAGCAGCTTAACGGGGACTAGCGGGCTCGGGGAGACCCAGTACTTC.

The CDR3 loop reads CASSLSGTSAQYF. The CDR3 coding sequence is TGTGCCAGCAGCTTATCCGGGACTAGCGCGCAGTATTTT. The J gene is TRBJ2-3, the V gene TRBV7-7; 10 positions agree with TRBD2. The germline V gene has CDR1 SSHAT and CDR2 FNYEAQ (reference sequence). The CDR3 is 13 amino acids. The J segment lost 10 bases and the V segment lost 2 bases, leaving 3 bases of the junction unmatched.

The sample holds one count of this clone. The J gene is TRBJ2-7, the V gene TRBV6-5; D not certain. The CDR3 runs to 14 residues. Trimming removed 0 bases at V and 1 base at J, with 7 bases between. CDR1 is MNHEY and CDR2 is SVGAGI in the germline V gene. CDR3 region: CASSYSDMSYEQYF. The CDR3, as DNA: TGTGCCAGCAGTTACTCAGACATGTCCTACGAGCAGTACTTC.

The genes are TRBV7-9 and TRBJ2-1; D is perhaps TRBD2 (5 bases). The CDR3 is 14 residues long. The germline V and J ends were trimmed by 3 bases and 7 bases, with 13 bases remaining between them. Germline V lookup: CDR1 SEHNR, CDR2 FQNEAQ (reference sequence). In DNA, the CDR3 is TGTGCCAGCAGCTTTTTCCTAGCTCAAAATGAGCAGTTCTTC. Its translation: CASSFFLAQNEQFF.

The chain is built from TRBV4-2 and TRBJ1-2; D is possibly TRBD1 (6 bases). Trimming pared 2 bases from V and 4 bases from J, leaving 17 bases between. The germline V gene has CDR1 LGHNA and CDR2 YNFKEQ. The CDR3 contains 16 residues. In DNA, the CDR3 is TGTGCCAGCAGCCAACCCCAAGGGGGGGGAGCCTATGGCTACACCTTC. It codes for CASSQPQGGGAYGYTF.

The chain recombines TRBV19 with TRBJ2-7; TRBD1 might be the D (6 bases). Per the germline V gene, CDR1 is LNHDA and CDR2 is SQIVND (reference sequence). Trimming removed 5 bases at V and 0 bases at J, with 14 bases between. The CDR3 covers 15 residues. The CDR3 coding sequence is TGTGCCAGTAGTGTGACGACAGGAACCTCCTACGAGCAGTACTTC. Its translation: CASSVTTGTSYEQYF.

This rearrangement joins TRBV7-2 to TRBJ1-5; 8 positions match TRBD1. Germline CDR1 is SGHTA and CDR2 is FQGNSA. CDR3 length: 14 amino acids. V lost 6 bases and J lost 7; bases outside the gene matches: 8. CDR3 residues: CASRLTGGGQPQHF. The DNA for the CDR3 is TGTGCCAGCAGGCTTACAGGGGGTGGGCAGCCCCAGCATTTT.

This chain connects TRBV21-1 to TRBJ2-5; the tabulated D call, TRBD2, remains unverified against the DNA. TRBV21-1 is a known pseudogene. This CDR3 has 13 residues. CDR3 in DNA: TGTGCCAGCAGCAGCGGTGGCGCAGAGACCCAGTACTTC. Translated: CASSSGGAETQYF.

The chain combines TRBV7-3 with TRBJ2-2; tentatively, D is TRBD2 (5 bases). CDR1 is SGHTA, CDR2 FQGTGA, per germline. The ends were cut back, 3 bases at V and 2 bases at J, with 7 bases in the middle. CDR3 length: 14 amino acids. In nucleotides, the CDR3 is TGTGCCAGCAGCTTCCGGGGTAACACCGGGGAGCTGTTTTTT. This sequence encodes CASSFRGNTGELFF.

The rearrangement joins TRBV6-5 to TRBJ1-2, with D possibly matching TRBD1 (5 bases). Germline V gene sequence: CDR1 MNHEY, CDR2 SVGAGI. V lost 5 bases and J lost 8, with 12 bases in between. The CDR3 extends over 12 amino acids. The CDR3 DNA reads as TGTGCCAGCAGTCAGGGATCGTGGGGCTACACCTTC. Amino acids: CASSQGSWGYTF.

The rearrangement joins TRBV6-6 to TRBJ2-1; 8 bases line up with TRBD1. The CDR3 runs 15 residues. Germline V gives CDR1 MNHNY, CDR2 SVGAGI (reference sequence). Germline trimming cut 10 bases from V and 2 bases from J; bases unmatched to any gene: 10. The chain's CDR3 is CAIADRGAPYNEQFF. The CDR3, as DNA: TGTGCCATCGCCGACAGGGGTGCACCCTACAATGAGCAGTTCTTC.

J is TRBJ2-6 and V is TRBV2, with D unresolved. This CDR3 comprises 15 residues. Looked up from germline, CDR1 is SNHLY and CDR2 is FYNNEI. The V and J ends lost 6 bases and 0 bases respectively, with 9 bases between them. The CDR3 nucleotides read TGTGCCAGCAGGGCGGTTTCCTCTGGGGCCAACGTCCTGACTTTC. Its protein is CASRAVSSGANVLTF. The full variable domain, completed using reference TRBV2 and TRBJ2-6, is EPEVTQTPSHQVTQMGQEVILRCVPISNHLYFYWYRQILGQKVEFLVSFYNNEISEKSEIFDDQFSVERPDGSNFTLKIRSTKLEDSAMYFCASRAVSSGANVLTFGAGSRLTVL.

In DNA, the CDR3 is TGCGCCAGCAGCCAGGTACCAAGCGGGGGCTACACCTTC. Translating gives CASSQVPSGGYTF. This chain links TRBV4-1 with TRBJ1-2; no clear D gene. This CDR3 region has 13 residues. The V end was cut by 3 bases, the J end by 8 bases, with 13 bases between. In germline, CDR1 is MGHRA, CDR2 YSYEKL.

The V gene is TRBV7-3, the J gene TRBJ1-5, with 7 positions matching TRBD1. The CDR3 has 19 residues. Germline CDR1 SGHTA, CDR2 FQGTGA. J lost 5 bases, V lost 5 bases, and 21 bases had no gene match. The CDR3, as DNA: TGTGCCAGCAGCCAGAATGGACAGGACAGTCCAGCTTGCCATCAGCCCCAGCATTTT. It encodes CASSQNGQDSPACHQPQHF. The complete variable domain, with remaining parts taken from reference TRBV7-3 and TRBJ1-5, reads GAGVSQTPSNKVTEKGKYVELRCDPISGHTALYWYRQSLGQGPEFLIYFQGTGAADDSGLPNDRFFAVRPEGSVSTLKIQRTERGDSAVYLCASSQNGQDSPACHQPQHFGDGTRLSIL.

The gene calls are TRBV7-9 and TRBJ2-3, with 7 bases aligning to TRBD1. In germline, CDR1 is SEHNR, CDR2 FQNEAQ (reference sequence). CDR3 length: 18 residues. V gave up 2 bases and J gave up 0 bases; unmatched junction bases: 11. In DNA, the CDR3 is TGTGCCAGCAGCTTACTAGGGTGGGACAGACAAAGCACAGATACGCAGTATTTT. Translated, it gives CASSLLGWDRQSTDTQYF. The full variable domain, in which reference TRBV7-9 and TRBJ2-3 provide the parts outside the CDR3, is DTGVSQNPRHKITKRGQNVTFRCDPISEHNRLYWYRQTLGQGPEFLTYFQNEAQLEKSRLLSDRFSAERPKGSFSTLEIQRTEQGDSAMYLCASSLLGWDRQSTDTQYFGPGTRLTVL.

This clone was seen a few times. The genes are TRBV5-1 and TRBJ2-3, with D possibly being TRBD2 (7 bases). Germline-derived CDR1 and CDR2 are SGHRS and YFSETQ. This CDR3 spans 16 amino acids. V was clipped by 6 bases and J by 2 bases, with 19 bases between them. CDR3 loop: CASIEGGGSFTDTQYF. The DNA for the CDR3 is TGCGCCAGCATTGAGGGCGGGGGCTCCTTCACAGATACGCAGTATTTT.

The rearrangement links TRBV18 to TRBJ1-1; D gene uncertain. V was shortened by 0 bases and J by 11 bases, with 10 bases between the two germline ends. This CDR3 is 12 amino acids long. Germline CDR1 and CDR2: KGHSH and LQKENI. CDR3 DNA sequence: TGTGCCAGCTCACCACCCGGGTATGGGGCTTTCTTT. Translating it yields CASSPPGYGAFF.